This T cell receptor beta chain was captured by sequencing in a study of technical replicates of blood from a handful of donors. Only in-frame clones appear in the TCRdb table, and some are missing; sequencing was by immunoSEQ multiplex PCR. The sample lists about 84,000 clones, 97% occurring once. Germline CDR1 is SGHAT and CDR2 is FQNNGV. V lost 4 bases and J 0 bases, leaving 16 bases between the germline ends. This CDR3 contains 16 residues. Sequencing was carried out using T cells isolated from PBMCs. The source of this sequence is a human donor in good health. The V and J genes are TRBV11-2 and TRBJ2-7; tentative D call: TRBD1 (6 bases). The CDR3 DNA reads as TGTGCCAGCAGCTCAAGGGTTGGGGGCCTCTCCTACGAGCAGTACTTC. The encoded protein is CASSSRVGGLSYEQYF.